The rows below give T cell receptor beta chains drawn from one sample of a study of cytomegalovirus exposure and HLA in healthy donors. Sequencing was performed with immunoSEQ multiplex PCR; in TCRdb, only in-frame clones are kept and a portion is missing. The data contain 120,000 to 150,000 clones, over 60% of them singletons. Input material: PBMCs. These TCRs come from a man aged 40-49 years in good health and CMV-seropositive. CDR3s include the opening cysteine and the closing phenylalanine or tryptophan. Fields, in order: V gene, J gene, D gene, clone size, CDR3 protein, CDR3 DNA. A D gene is named only where the DNA matches it firmly. Not all rows give a size; the values are once, few, many and, for expanded clones, a class.

TRBV7-2	TRBJ1-2	NA	NA	CASSGPWGGSEDGYTF	TGTGCCAGCAGCGGCCCATGGGGGGGGAGTGAGGATGGCTACACCTTC
TRBV5-4	TRBJ2-1	NA	NA	CASSLDAPQGSYNEQFF	TGTGCCAGCAGCTTGGATGCCCCCCAGGGATCCTACAATGAGCAGTTCTTC
TRBV11-1	TRBJ1-1	NA	NA	CASSHRNTEAFF	TGTGCCAGCAGCCACAGAAACACTGAAGCTTTCTTT
TRBV28	TRBJ2-7	TRBD1	NA	CASSTSGTGSYEQYF	TGTGCCAGCAGTACCTCCGGGACAGGGTCCTACGAGCAGTACTTC
TRBV7-3	TRBJ2-2	NA	NA	CASAGYTGELFF	TGTGCCAGCGCGGGATACACCGGGGAGCTGTTTTTT
TRBV30	TRBJ2-6	NA	NA	CAWRLFGANVLTF	TGTGCCTGGAGGTTATTCGGGGCCAACGTCCTGACTTTC
TRBV7-3	TRBJ1-4	NA	NA	CASSPAGGEKLFF	TGTGCCAGCAGCCCGGCAGGAGGTGAAAAACTGTTTTTT
TRBV12-5	TRBJ1-5	TRBD1	NA	CASSTGGNQPQHF	TGTGCTAGTTCTACAGGGGGCAATCAGCCCCAGCATTTT
TRBV7-9	TRBJ1-1	NA	few	CASSLAAGRNTEAFF	TGTGCCAGCAGCTTAGCAGCGGGGCGGAACACTGAAGCTTTCTTT
TRBV7-6	TRBJ2-1	NA	NA	CASSPRQGGYNEQFF	TGTGCCAGCAGCCCCCGACAGGGAGGCTACAATGAGCAGTTCTTC
TRBV7-7	TRBJ2-5	TRBD2	few	CASSLGSGGSRGETQYF	TGTGCCAGCAGCTTAGGTAGTGGCGGGAGCCGTGGGGAGACCCAGTACTTC
TRBV7-2	TRBJ1-1	NA	NA	CASSLAVGWATEAFF	TGTGCCAGCAGCTTAGCGGTGGGCTGGGCCACTGAAGCTTTCTTT
TRBV7-3	TRBJ2-7	TRBD2	NA	CASSLTGSGSYEQYF	TGTGCCAGCAGCTTAACAGGTAGCGGGAGCTACGAGCAGTACTTC
TRBV5-1	TRBJ2-7	NA	NA	CASSVTGITYEQYF	TGCGCCAGCAGCGTCACAGGGATCACCTACGAGCAGTACTTC
TRBV5-1	TRBJ1-5	TRBD1	NA	CASSSTGTFNQPQHF	TGCGCCAGCAGCTCGACAGGGACCTTCAATCAGCCCCAGCATTTT
TRBV25-1	TRBJ1-3	NA	NA	CASSFTGFSGNTIYF	TGTGCCAGCAGTTTCACAGGGTTCTCTGGAAACACCATATATTTT